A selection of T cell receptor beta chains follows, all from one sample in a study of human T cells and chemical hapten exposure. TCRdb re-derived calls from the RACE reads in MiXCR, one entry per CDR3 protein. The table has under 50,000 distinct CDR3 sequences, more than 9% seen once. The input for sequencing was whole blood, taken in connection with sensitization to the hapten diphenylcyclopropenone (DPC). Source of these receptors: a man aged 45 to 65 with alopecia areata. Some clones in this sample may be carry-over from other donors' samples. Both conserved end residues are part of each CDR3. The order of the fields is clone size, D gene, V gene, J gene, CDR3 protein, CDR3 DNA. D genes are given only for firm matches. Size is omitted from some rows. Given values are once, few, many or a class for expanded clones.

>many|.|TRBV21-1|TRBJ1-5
CASSKWSRNQPQHF
TGTGCCAGCAGCAAATGGTCAAGGAATCAGCCCCAGCATTTT
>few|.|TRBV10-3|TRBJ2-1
CAISPPGRESYNEQFF
TGTGCCATCAGCCCACCCGGCAGGGAAAGCTACAATGAGCAGTTCTTC
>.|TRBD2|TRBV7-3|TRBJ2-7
CASSHLAGGGEQYF
TGTGCCAGCAGCCACCTAGCGGGTGGCGGTGAGCAGTACTTC
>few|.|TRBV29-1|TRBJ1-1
CSVVSGSTEVFF
TGCAGCGTGGTCTCAGGGAGCACTGAAGTTTTCTTT
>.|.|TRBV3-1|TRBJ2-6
CASSQDPPDSALSGANVLTF
TGTGCCAGCAGCCAAGATCCCCCTGATAGTGCACTCTCTGGGGCCAACGTCCTGACTTTC
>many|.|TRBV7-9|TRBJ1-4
CASSLGSGDVEKLFF
TGTGCCAGCAGCTTAGGATCAGGGGACGTCGAAAAACTGTTTTTT
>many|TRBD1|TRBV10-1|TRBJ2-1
CASSEWRLGQGKRNEQFF
TGCGCCAGCAGTGAGTGGCGCTTGGGACAGGGAAAAAGGAATGAGCAGTTCTTC
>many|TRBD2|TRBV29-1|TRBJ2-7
CSVVRASGKGEQYF
TGCAGCGTTGTGCGGGCTAGCGGGAAAGGCGAGCAGTACTTC
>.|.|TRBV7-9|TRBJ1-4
CASSLTGATNEKLFF
TGTGCCAGCAGCTTGACGGGGGCAACTAATGAAAAACTGTTTTTT
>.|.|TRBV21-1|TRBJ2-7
CASSNSTIAVGTYEQYF
TGTGCCAGCAGCAATTCAACGATCGCAGTGGGGACCTACGAGCAGTACTTC
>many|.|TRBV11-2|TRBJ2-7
CASSLSWDEQYF
TGTGCCAGCAGCTTAAGTTGGGACGAGCAGTACTTC
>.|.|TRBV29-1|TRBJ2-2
CSVEPLFNTGELFF
TGCAGCGTTGAACCACTATTCAACACCGGGGAGCTGTTTTTT
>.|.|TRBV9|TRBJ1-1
CASSPGPTLNTEAFF
TGTGCCAGCAGCCCTGGGCCGACACTGAACACTGAAGCTTTCTTT
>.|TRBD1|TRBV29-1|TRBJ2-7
CSVDRSGQGHEQYF
TGCAGCGTTGACAGGTCCGGACAGGGACACGAGCAGTACTTC
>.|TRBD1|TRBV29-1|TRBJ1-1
CSAVTGAAMNTEAFF
TGCAGCGCAGTAACAGGGGCTGCCATGAACACTGAAGCTTTCTTT
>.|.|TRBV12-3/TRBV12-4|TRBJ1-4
CASSLSPPGAGEKLFF
TGTGCCAGCAGTTTATCCCCGCCGGGGGCGGGTGAAAAACTGTTTTTT
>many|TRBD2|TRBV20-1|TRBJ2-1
CSARVTSGRRNNEQFF
TGCAGTGCTAGAGTTACCAGCGGGAGGAGGAACAATGAGCAGTTCTTC
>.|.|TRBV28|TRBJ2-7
CASSLSHSYEQYF
TGTGCCAGCAGTTTATCACACTCCTACGAGCAGTACTTC
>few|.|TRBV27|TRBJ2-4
CATGGGGQALNIQYF
TGTGCCACCGGAGGGGGGGGACAGGCGCTAAACATTCAGTACTTC
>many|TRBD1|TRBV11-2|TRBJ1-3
CASSQVTGGSGNTIYF
TGTGCCAGCAGCCAAGTGACAGGGGGCTCTGGAAACACCATATATTTT